This section outlines one TCR beta chain sequence together with its context. In the source study's methods: Amplification of reference gene primers was used by the study to estimate nucleated cell counts. The assay was immunoSEQ multiplex PCR, and TCRdb's table has in-frame clones only and misses some. Clone size and V and J calls were adopted from that table, with D and trimming inferred from the DNA. The sample includes about 240,000 clones, 88% of them seen just once. Germline V lookup: CDR1 LNHDA, CDR2 SQIVND (reference sequence). Trimming pared 5 bases from V and 4 bases from J, leaving 10 bases between. The CDR3 loop spans 13 amino acids. These data come from a study of blood T cell repertoires in COVID-19. Study context: Acute-phase and convalescent COVID-19 samples originated in the United States, Italy and Spain. In each case, the material was cDNA or gDNA derived from T cells, B-cell-depleted T cells, or PBMCs.

Source material: peripheral blood. The TCR originated in a woman aged 40 to 49 who had recovered from COVID-19. This chain joins TRBV19 and TRBJ2-3; D is unclear. The CDR3 DNA reads TGTGCCAGTAGTCTGAGGCACGCAGATACGCAGTATTTT. Amino acid sequence: CASSLRHADTQYF.